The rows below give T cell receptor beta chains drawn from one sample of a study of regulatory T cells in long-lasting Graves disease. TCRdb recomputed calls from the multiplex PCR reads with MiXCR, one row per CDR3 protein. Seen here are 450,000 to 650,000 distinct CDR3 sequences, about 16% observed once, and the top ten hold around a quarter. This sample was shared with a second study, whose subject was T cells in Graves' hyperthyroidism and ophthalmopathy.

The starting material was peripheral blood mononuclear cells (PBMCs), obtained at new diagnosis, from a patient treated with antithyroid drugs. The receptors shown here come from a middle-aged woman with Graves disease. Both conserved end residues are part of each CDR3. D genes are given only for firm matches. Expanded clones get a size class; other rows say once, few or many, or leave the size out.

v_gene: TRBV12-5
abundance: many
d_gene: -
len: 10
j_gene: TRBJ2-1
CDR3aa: CASGFNEQFF
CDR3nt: TGTGCTAGTGGCTTTAATGAGCAGTTCTTC

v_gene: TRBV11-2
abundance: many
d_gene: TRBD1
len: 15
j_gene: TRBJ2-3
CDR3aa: CASSAGTGGPDTQYF
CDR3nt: TGTGCCAGCAGTGCCGGGACAGGGGGTCCAGATACGCAGTATTTT

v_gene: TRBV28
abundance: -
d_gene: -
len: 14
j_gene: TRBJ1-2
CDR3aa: CASRSGGRIYGYTF
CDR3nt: TGTGCCAGCAGGTCCGGGGGCCGTATCTATGGCTACACCTTC

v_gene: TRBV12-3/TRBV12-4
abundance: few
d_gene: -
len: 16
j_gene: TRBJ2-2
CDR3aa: CASTPMGSQPTGELFF
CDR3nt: TGTGCCAGCACCCCTATGGGGAGCCAACCCACCGGGGAGCTGTTTTTT

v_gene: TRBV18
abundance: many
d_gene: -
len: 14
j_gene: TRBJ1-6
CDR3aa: CASSLLTDNSPLHF
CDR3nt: TGTGCCAGCTCACTACTGACAGATAATTCACCCCTCCACTTT

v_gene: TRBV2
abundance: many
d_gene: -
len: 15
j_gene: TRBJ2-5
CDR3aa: CASKQIGGPQETQYF
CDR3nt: TGTGCCAGCAAGCAGATCGGGGGACCCCAAGAGACCCAGTACTTC

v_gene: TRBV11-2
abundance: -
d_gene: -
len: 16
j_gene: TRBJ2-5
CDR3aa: CASSTTVTHTGETQYF
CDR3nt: TGTGCCAGCAGCACCACTGTGACCCATACGGGGGAGACCCAGTACTTC

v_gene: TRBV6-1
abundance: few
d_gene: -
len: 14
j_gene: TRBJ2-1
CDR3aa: CASSGGGGGLKQFF
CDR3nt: TGTGCCAGCAGCGGGGGTGGGGGGGGGCTAAAGCAGTTCTTC

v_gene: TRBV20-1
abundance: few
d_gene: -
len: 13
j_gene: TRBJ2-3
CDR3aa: CGAREPLADTQYF
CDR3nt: TGCGGTGCTAGAGAACCACTAGCAGATACGCAGTATTTT

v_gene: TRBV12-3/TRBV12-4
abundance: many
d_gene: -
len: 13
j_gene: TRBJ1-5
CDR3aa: CASSGAANQPQHF
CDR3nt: TGTGCCAGCAGTGGGGCTGCTAATCAGCCCCAGCATTTT

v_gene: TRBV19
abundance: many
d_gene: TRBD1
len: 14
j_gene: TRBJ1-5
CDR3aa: CASSRGQGIQPQHF
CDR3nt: TGTGCCAGCAGCAGGGGACAGGGGATTCAGCCCCAGCATTTT

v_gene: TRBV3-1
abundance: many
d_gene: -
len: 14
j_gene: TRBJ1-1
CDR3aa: CASSQSDRNTEAFF
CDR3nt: TGTGCCAGCAGCCAGAGCGACAGGAACACTGAAGCTTTCTTT

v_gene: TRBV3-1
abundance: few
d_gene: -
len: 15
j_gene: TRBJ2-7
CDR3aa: CASSQGVGASYEQYF
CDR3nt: TGTGCCAGCAGCCAAGGGGTGGGGGCCTCCTACGAGCAGTACTTC

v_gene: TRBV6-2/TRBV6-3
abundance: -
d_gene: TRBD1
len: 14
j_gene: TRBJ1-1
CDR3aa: CASSWTRGDTETFF
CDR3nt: TGTGCCAGCAGCTGGACCAGGGGGGATACTGAAACTTTCTTT

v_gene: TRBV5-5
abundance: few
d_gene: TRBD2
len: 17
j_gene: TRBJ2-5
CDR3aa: CASSEGLVAGGLETQYF
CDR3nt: TGTGCCAGCAGCGAAGGACTGGTAGCGGGGGGGCTGGAGACCCAGTACTTC

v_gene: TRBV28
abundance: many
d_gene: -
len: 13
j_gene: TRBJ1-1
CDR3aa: CASRGPLNTEAFF
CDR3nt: TGTGCCAGCAGGGGACCGTTGAACACTGAAGCTTTCTTT

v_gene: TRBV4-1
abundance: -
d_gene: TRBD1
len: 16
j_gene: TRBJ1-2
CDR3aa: CASRHDVGTGGYGYTF
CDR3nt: TGCGCCAGCAGGCACGACGTGGGGACAGGGGGATATGGCTACACCTTC

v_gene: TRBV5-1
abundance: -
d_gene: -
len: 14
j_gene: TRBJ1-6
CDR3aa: CASSTGVRNGPLHF
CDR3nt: TGCGCCAGCAGCACGGGAGTTCGCAATGGACCCCTCCACTTT

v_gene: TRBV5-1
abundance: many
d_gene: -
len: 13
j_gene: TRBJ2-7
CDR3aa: CASTRDGPYEQYF
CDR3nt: TGCGCCAGCACAAGGGACGGACCCTACGAGCAGTACTTC

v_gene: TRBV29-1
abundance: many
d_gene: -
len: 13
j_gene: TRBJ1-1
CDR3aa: CSAAGQGRTEAFF
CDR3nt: TGCAGCGCGGCGGGACAAGGGAGGACTGAAGCTTTCTTT

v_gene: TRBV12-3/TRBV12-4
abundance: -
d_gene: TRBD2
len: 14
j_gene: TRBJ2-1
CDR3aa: CASSGTSGGARKFF
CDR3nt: TGTGCCAGCAGTGGAACTAGCGGGGGGGCAAGGAAGTTCTTC

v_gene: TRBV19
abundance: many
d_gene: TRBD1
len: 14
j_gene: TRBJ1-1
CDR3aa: CASRFDRANTEAFF
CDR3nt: TGTGCCAGTAGATTCGACAGGGCGAACACTGAAGCTTTCTTT

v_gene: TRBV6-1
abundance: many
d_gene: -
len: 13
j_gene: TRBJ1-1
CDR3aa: CASSVYGDTEAFF
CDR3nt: TGTGCCAGCAGCGTTTACGGAGACACTGAAGCTTTCTTT

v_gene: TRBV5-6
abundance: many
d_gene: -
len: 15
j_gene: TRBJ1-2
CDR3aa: CASSPPSPRTYGYTF
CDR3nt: TGTGCCAGCAGCCCGCCATCGCCCCGGACCTATGGCTACACCTTC

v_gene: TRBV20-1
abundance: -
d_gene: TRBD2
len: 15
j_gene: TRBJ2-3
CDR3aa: CSASGTSGSTDTQYF
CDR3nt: TGCAGTGCTTCCGGGACTAGCGGTTCCACAGATACGCAGTATTTT

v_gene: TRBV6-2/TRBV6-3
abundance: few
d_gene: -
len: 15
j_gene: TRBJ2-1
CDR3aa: CASTLQITGYNEQFF
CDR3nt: TGTGCCAGCACCTTACAGATTACAGGGTACAATGAGCAGTTCTTC

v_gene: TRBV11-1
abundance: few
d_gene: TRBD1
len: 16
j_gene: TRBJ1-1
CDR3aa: CASSTGQGARGTEAFF
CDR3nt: TGTGCCAGCAGTACGGGACAGGGGGCGAGGGGGACTGAAGCTTTCTTT

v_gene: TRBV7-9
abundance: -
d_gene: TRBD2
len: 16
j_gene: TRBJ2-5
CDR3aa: CASSLTPGLGYETQYF
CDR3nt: TGTGCCAGCAGCTTAACCCCGGGACTAGGGTATGAGACCCAGTACTTC

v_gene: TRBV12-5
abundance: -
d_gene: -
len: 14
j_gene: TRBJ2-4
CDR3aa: CASPPRGLVDIQYF
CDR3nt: TGTGCTAGTCCCCCAAGGGGCCTAGTGGACATTCAGTACTTC

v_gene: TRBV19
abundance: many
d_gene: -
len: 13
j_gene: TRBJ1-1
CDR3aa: CASSMAPNTEAFF
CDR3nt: TGTGCCAGTAGTATGGCCCCGAACACTGAAGCTTTCTTT

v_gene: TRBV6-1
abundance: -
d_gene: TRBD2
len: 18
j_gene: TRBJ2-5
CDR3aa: CAGTRTNPGLASQETQYF
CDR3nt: TGTGCCGGCACTCGTACAAACCCGGGACTAGCGTCTCAAGAGACCCAGTACTTC

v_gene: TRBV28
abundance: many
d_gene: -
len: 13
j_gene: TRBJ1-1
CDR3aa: CASSYRVNTEAFF
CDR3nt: TGTGCCAGCAGCTACAGGGTAAACACTGAAGCTTTCTTT

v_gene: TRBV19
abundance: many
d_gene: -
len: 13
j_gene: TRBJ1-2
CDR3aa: CASSTEGGYGYTF
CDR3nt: TGTGCCAGTAGTACGGAAGGGGGCTATGGCTACACCTTC

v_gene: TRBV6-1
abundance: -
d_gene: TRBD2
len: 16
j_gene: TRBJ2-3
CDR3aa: CASSRLGLAGGDTQYF
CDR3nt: TGTGCCAGCAGTCGCCTGGGACTAGCGGGAGGAGATACGCAGTATTTT

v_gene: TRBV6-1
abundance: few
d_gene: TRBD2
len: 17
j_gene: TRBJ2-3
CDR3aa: CASSEGGLAGAPDTQYF
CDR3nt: TGTGCCAGCAGTGAAGGGGGCCTAGCGGGGGCCCCAGATACGCAGTATTTT

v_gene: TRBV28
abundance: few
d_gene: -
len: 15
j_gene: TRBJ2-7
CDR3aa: CASTRGDSFSYEQYF
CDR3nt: TGTGCCAGCACCCGGGGGGACAGTTTCTCCTACGAGCAGTACTTC

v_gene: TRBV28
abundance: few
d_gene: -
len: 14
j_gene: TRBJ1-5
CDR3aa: CASRTVPSNQPQHF
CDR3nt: TGTGCCAGCAGGACAGTCCCTAGCAATCAGCCCCAGCATTTT

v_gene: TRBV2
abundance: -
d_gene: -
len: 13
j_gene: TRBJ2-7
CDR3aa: CASSEFLSYEQYF
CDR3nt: TGTGCCAGCAGTGAATTCCTCTCCTACGAGCAGTACTTC

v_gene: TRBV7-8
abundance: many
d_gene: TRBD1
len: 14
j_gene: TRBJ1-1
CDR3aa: CASSRNQGALEAFF
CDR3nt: TGTGCCAGCAGCAGGAACCAGGGGGCTTTGGAAGCTTTCTTT

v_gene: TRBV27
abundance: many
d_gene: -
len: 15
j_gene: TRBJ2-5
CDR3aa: CASSLSGGTQETQYF
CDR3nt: TGTGCCAGCAGTTTATCCGGCGGAACCCAAGAGACCCAGTACTTC

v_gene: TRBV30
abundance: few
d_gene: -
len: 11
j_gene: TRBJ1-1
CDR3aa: CAWSGTTEAFF
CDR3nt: TGTGCCTGGAGTGGAACGACTGAAGCTTTCTTT

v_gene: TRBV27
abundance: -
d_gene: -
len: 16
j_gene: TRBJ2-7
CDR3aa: CASSLRGLDSSYEQYF
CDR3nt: TGTGCCAGCAGCCTCAGGGGATTGGATAGCTCCTACGAGCAGTACTTC

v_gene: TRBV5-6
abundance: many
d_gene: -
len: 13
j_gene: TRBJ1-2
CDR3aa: CASSLPGIHGYTF
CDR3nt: TGTGCCAGCAGCTTACCAGGGATCCATGGCTACACCTTC

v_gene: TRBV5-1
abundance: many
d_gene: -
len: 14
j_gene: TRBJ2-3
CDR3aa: CASSFGQGSDTQYF
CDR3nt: TGCGCCAGCAGCTTCGGGCAGGGATCAGATACGCAGTATTTT

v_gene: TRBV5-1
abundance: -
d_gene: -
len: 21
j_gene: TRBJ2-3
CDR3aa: CASSCPEGAKPLLLGTDTQYF
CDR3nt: TGTGCCAGCAGCTGCCCGGAGGGCGCAAAACCTTTATTATTAGGCACAGATACGCAGTATTTT

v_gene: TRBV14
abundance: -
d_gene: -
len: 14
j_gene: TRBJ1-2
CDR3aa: CASSQDSPNYGYTF
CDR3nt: TGTGCCAGCAGCCAAGATAGCCCTAACTATGGCTACACCTTC

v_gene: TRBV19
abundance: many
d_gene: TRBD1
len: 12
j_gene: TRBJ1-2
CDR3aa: CASRTGTDGYTF
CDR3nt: TGTGCCAGTAGGACAGGGACAGATGGCTACACCTTC

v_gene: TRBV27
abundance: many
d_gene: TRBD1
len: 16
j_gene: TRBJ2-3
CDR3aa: CASSSGTGANTDTQYF
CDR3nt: TGTGCCAGCAGTTCCGGGACAGGGGCGAACACAGATACGCAGTATTTT

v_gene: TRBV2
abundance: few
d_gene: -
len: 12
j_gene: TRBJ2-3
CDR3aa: CASFQGTDTQYF
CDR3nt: TGTGCCAGCTTCCAAGGCACAGATACGCAGTATTTT

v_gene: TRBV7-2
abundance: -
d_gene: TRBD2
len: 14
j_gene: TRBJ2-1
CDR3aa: CASSSSGGATEQFF
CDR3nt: TGTGCCAGCAGCTCTAGCGGGGGGGCGACTGAGCAGTTCTTC

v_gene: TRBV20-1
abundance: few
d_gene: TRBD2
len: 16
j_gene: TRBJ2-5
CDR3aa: CSARDRYSGDWWTQYF
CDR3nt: TGCAGTGCTAGAGATCGGTATAGCGGGGACTGGTGGACCCAGTACTTC

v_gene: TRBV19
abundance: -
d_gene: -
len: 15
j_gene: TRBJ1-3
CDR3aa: CASQLPSGSGNTIYF
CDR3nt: TGTGCCAGTCAACTCCCCTCTGGATCTGGAAACACCATATATTTT

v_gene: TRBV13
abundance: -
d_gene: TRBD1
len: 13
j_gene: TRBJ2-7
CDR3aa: CASRRTGSYEQYF
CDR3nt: TGTGCCAGCCGCCGGACAGGGTCCTACGAGCAGTACTTC

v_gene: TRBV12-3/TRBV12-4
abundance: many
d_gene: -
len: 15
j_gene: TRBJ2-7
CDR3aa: CASSLESDIGYEQYF
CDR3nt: TGTGCCAGCAGTTTAGAATCAGACATTGGCTACGAGCAGTACTTC

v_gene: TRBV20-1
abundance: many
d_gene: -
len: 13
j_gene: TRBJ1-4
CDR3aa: CSAGRANNEKLFF
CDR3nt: TGCAGTGCGGGGCGGGCAAATAATGAAAAACTGTTTTTT

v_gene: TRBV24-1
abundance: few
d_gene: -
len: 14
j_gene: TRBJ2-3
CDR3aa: CATSDGDFTDTQYF
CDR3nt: TGTGCCACCAGTGATGGAGATTTCACAGATACGCAGTATTTT

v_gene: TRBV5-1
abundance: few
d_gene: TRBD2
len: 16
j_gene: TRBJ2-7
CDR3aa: CASSLASGGSSYEQYF
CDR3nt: TGTGCCAGCAGTTTAGCTAGCGGGGGGAGCTCCTACGAGCAGTACTTC

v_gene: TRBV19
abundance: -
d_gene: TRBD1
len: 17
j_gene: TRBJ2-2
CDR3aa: CASSRPRDRVNTGELFF
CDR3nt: TGTGCCAGTAGTAGGCCCCGTGACAGGGTAAACACCGGGGAGCTATTTTTT

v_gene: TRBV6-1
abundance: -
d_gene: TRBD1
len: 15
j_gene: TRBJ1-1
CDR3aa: CASSGITGGGTEAFF
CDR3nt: TGTGCCAGCAGTGGAATTACAGGGGGGGGGACTGAAGCTTTCTTT

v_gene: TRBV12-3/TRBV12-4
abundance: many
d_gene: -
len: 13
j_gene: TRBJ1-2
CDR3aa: CASSLRGGYGYTF
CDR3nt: TGTGCCAGCAGCTTGCGGGGAGGCTATGGCTACACCTTC